The present T cell receptor beta chain was sequenced within a study of cytomegalovirus exposure and HLA in healthy donors. Study outcomes and limitations: Across HLA loci, a later analysis found differing TCR association rates, with DRB1 most and HLA-C fewest. Some TCR beta chains (more than 150 of them) were listed as cytomegalovirus-associated. Immune exposure information comprised only CMV serostatus.

CDR1 and CDR2 (germline): SGHTS, YDEGEE. V lost 9 bases and J 4 bases, leaving 16 bases between the germline ends. CDR3 size: 13 residues. PCR amplification relied on 60 Vbeta primers (plus 13 Jbeta primers). Produced via immunoSEQ multiplex PCR; TCRdb's table is partial and in-frame only. Listed are roughly 45,000 clones; about 1.7% falls within the top ten. A remark on this clone: Its antigen is undetermined.

This sequence was found in a woman aged 30 to 39 in good health and CMV-seronegative. Sequenced material: PBMCs. The chain recombines TRBV5-8 with TRBJ1-2; D remains ambiguous. For the CDR3, the DNA is TGTGCCAACTGGAGGGATTCTCCCTATGGCTACACCTTC. This gives the protein CANWRDSPYGYTF.